This entry lists 9 T cell receptor beta chains sequenced from one sample in a study of CD8 T cells in Susac syndrome. RNA, at roughly 0.5 to 1 ug, was reverse transcribed with random hexamers. TCRdb passed the immunoSEQ multiplex PCR reads through MiXCR, listing each CDR3 protein once. This sample has some 200,000 distinct CDR3 sequences, with 95% found just once. Input material: CD4+ T cells from PBMCs. The receptors derive from a human donor with multiple sclerosis.

The CDR3 DNA reads as TGTGCCAGCAGCACGGACAGACTCGAGACCCAGTACTTC. Protein sequence: CASSTDRLETQYF. The V and J genes are TRBV11-2 and TRBJ2-5, with D tentatively TRBD1 (6 bases). Trimming took 5 bases from V and 5 from J, leaving 12 bases between them. CDR3 length equals 13 residues. CDR1 is SGHAT and CDR2 is FQNNGV in the germline V gene. Looking up the rest from reference TRBV11-2 and TRBJ2-5 gives the full variable domain: EAGVAQSPRYKIIEKRQSVAFWCNPISGHATLYWYQQILGQGPKLLIQFQNNGVVDDSQLPKDRFSAERLKGVDSTLKIQPAKLEDSAVYLCASSTDRLETQYFGPGTRLLVL.

The V gene is TRBV29-1, the J gene TRBJ2-3; D is unresolved. Germline CDR1 SQVTM, CDR2 ANQGSEA. The CDR3 covers 12 residues. The V end lost 5 bases, the J end lost 2 bases, and 8 bases lay between the germline ends. In DNA, the CDR3 is TGCAGCGTTTCCGCCACCACAGATACGCAGTATTTT. Translation gives CSVSATTDTQYF.

The chain couples TRBV14 to TRBJ2-3; D remains ambiguous. Germline CDR1 SGHDN, CDR2 FVKESK. This CDR3 contains 14 residues. V was cut by 0 bases and J by 1 base, with 5 bases left in between. CDR3 nucleotide sequence: TGTGCCAGCAGCCAAGATTGGGGCACAGATACGCAGTATTTT. Translated, it gives CASSQDWGTDTQYF.

The J gene is TRBJ2-1, the V gene TRBV29-1; 11 bases match TRBD2. CDR1 is SQVTM and CDR2 is ANQGSEA in the germline V gene. J lost 0 bases, V lost 7 bases, and 5 bases had no gene match. The CDR3 loop spans 15 amino acids. The CDR3, as DNA: TGCAGCGACAGTAGCGGGAGGGCCTCCTACAATGAGCAGTTCTTC. Translating gives CSDSSGRASYNEQFF.

In DNA form, the CDR3 reads TGTGCCAGCAGCTTCCACGGCGAGCAGTACTTC. Translating gives CASSFHGEQYF. This sequence joins TRBV7-9 and TRBJ2-7; D call uncertain. CDR1 is SEHNR and CDR2 is FQNEAQ in the germline V gene (reference sequence). The CDR3 consists of 11 residues. The V end lost 3 bases, the J end lost 6 bases, and 6 bases lay between the germline ends.

The CDR3 DNA is TGCAGTGCTAGTTGGGTGAACACTGAAGCTTTCTTT. Translated: CSASWVNTEAFF. The chain carries TRBV20-1 and TRBJ1-1, with D hard to call. Germline CDR1 is DFQATT and CDR2 is SNEGSKA (reference sequence). The CDR3 extends over 12 amino acids. Trimming left V 3 bases short and J 0 bases short, with 5 bases between.

The chain uses TRBV6-5 and TRBJ1-2; 7 nucleotides line up with TRBD1. The V segment lost 6 bases and the J segment 6 bases; nucleotides outside the gene matches: 7. The CDR3 length is 13 residues. Per germline, CDR1 MNHEY and CDR2 SVGAGI. Written as DNA, the CDR3 is TGTGCCAGCAGCCGACAGGGATTTGATGGCTACACCTTC. Its translation is CASSRQGFDGYTF.

The chain carries TRBV3-1 and TRBJ2-5; D is ambiguous. The CDR3 loop spans 15 amino acids. V lost 0 bases, J lost 5 bases, and 13 bases lay in between. The V gene's germline CDR1 is LGHDT and CDR2 YNNKEL (reference sequence). CDR3 in DNA: TGTGCCAGCAGCCAAGAGTCTGGGTTCGGGGAGACCCAGTACTTC. Its translation: CASSQESGFGETQYF.

The V call is TRBV20-1, the J call TRBJ2-1; 11 nucleotides match TRBD2. Germline lookup yields CDR1 DFQATT and CDR2 SNEGSKA (reference sequence). The CDR3 extends over 14 amino acids. The V gene end was trimmed by 6 bases and the J gene end by 8 bases; junction bases not matched to a gene: 9. The CDR3 DNA reads TGCAGTGCGTCGACTAGCGGGAAAAGGGATGAGCAGTTCTTC. Its protein is CSASTSGKRDEQFF.